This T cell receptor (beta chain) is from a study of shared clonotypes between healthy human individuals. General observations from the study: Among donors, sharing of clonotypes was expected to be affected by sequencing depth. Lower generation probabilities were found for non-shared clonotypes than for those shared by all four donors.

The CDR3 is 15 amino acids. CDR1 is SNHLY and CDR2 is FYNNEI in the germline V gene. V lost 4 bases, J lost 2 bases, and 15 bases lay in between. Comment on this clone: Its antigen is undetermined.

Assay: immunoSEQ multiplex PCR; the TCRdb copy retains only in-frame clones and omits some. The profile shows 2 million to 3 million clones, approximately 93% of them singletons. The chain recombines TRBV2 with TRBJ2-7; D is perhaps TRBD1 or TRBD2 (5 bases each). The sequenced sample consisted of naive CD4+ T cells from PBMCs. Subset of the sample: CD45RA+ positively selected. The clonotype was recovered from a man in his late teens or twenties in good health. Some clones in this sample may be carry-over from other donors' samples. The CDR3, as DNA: TGTGCCAGCAGTGCCAATCCGGGACGAACCTACGAGCAGTACTTC. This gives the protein CASSANPGRTYEQYF.